The source of this TCR beta chain is a study of blood T cell repertoires in COVID-19. Background on the study: The samples span acute and convalescent COVID-19 from the United States, Italy and Spain.

Original methodology: Reference gene primer amplification gave estimated nucleated cell counts. Some clones are missing from TCRdb's copy, which holds only in-frame ones; the method was immunoSEQ multiplex PCR. For V, J and clone size, that table is used; D and trimming come from the DNA. The sample yields 150,000 to 200,000 clones, about 82% seen once. This clone has more than one count but fewer than ten. Donors in Cohort 3 counted as recovered after two negative PCRs, clearance, or symptom resolution. The germline V gene encodes CDR1 LNHNV and CDR2 YYDKDF (reference sequence). This CDR3 is built from 15 residues. V shed 5 bases and J 2 bases; nucleotides not matched to a gene: 6.

This clonotype was sampled from a woman aged 25 to 39 who had recovered from COVID-19. Source material: PBMCs or T cells enriched from blood (not recorded which). The V gene is TRBV15, the J gene TRBJ2-7; 10 bases are shared with TRBD1. The DNA for the CDR3 is TGTGCCACCAGCGCCGGGACAGGGGATACCTACGAGCAGTACTTC. This sequence encodes CATSAGTGDTYEQYF.